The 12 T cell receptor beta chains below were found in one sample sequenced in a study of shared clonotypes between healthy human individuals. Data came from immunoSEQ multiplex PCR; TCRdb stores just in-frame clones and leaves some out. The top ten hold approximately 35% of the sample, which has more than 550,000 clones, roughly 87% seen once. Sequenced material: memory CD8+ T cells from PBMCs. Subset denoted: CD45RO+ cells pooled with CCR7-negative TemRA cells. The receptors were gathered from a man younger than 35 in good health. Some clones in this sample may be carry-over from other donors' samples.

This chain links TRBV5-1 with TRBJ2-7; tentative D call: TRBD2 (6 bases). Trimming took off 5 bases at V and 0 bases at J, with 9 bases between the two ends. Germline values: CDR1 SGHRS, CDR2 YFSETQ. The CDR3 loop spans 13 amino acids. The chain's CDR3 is CASREGTSYEQYF. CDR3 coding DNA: TGCGCCAGCAGGGAGGGTACCTCCTACGAGCAGTACTTC.

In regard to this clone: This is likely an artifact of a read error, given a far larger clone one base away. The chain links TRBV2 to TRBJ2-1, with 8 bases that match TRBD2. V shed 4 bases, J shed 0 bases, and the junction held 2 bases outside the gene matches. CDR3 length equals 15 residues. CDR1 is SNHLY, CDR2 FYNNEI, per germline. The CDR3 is CASSGLASSYNEQFF. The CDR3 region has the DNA TGTGCCAGCAGTGGACTAGCGAGCTCCTACAATGAGCAGTTCTTC.

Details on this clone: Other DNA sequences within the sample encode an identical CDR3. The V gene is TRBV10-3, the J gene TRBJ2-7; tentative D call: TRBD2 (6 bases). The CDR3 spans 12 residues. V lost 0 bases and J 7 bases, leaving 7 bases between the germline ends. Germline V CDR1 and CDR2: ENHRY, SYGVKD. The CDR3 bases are TGTGCCATCAGTGAGTCGGGGGGTGAGCAGTACTTC. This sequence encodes CAISESGGEQYF.

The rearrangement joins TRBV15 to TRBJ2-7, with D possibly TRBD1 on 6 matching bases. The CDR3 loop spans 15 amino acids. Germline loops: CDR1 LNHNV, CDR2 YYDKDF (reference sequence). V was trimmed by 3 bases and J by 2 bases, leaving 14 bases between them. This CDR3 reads CATSSNGQQTYEQYF. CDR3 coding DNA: TGTGCCACCAGCAGCAATGGACAGCAAACCTACGAGCAGTACTTC.

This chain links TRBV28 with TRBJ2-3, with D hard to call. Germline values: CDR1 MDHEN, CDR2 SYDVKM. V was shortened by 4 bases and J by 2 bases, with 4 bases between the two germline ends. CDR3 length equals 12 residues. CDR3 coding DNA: TGTGCCAGCAGTTCGAACACAGATACGCAGTATTTT. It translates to CASSSNTDTQYF.

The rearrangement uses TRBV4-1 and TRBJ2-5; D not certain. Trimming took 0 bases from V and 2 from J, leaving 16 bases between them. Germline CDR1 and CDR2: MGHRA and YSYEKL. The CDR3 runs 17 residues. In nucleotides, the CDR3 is TGCGCCAGCAGCCAAGAAGTGAGGCAGCGTCGTCAAGAGACCCAGTACTTC. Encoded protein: CASSQEVRQRRQETQYF.

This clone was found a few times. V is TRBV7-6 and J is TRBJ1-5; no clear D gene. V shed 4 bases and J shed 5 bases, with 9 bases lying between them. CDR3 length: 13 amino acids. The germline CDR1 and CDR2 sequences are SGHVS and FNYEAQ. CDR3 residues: CASSSLPDQPQHF. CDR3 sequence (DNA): TGTGCCAGCAGCTCCCTGCCTGATCAGCCCCAGCATTTT.

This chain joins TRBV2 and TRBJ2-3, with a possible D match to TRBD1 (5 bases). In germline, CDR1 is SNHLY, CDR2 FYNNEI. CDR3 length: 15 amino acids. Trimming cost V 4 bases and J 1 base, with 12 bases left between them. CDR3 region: CASSGDRGRTDTQYF. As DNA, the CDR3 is TGTGCCAGCAGTGGGGATAGGGGCCGCACAGATACGCAGTATTTT. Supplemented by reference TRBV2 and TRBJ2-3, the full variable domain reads EPEVTQTPSHQVTQMGQEVILRCVPISNHLYFYWYRQILGQKVEFLVSFYNNEISEKSEIFDDQFSVERPDGSNFTLKIRSTKLEDSAMYFCASSGDRGRTDTQYFGPGTRLTVL.

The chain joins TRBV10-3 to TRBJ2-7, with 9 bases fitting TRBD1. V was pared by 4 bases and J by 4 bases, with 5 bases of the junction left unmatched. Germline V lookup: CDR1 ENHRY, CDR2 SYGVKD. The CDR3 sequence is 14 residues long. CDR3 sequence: CAISVVGQGYEQYF. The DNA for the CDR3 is TGTGCCATCAGTGTGGTGGGACAGGGTTACGAGCAGTACTTC.

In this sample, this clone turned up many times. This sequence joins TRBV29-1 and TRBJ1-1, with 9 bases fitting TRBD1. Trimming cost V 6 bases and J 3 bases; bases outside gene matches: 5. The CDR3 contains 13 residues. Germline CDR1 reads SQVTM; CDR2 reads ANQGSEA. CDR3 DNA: TGCAGCGTGGGGACAGGGTTCTACACTGAAGCTTTCTTT. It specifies CSVGTGFYTEAFF.

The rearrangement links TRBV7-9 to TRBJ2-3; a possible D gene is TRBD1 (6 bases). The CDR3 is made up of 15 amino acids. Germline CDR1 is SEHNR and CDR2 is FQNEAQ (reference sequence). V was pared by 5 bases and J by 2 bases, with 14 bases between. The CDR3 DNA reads TGTGCCAGCAGCCTCCGGGACACAAACACAGATACGCAGTATTTT. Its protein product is CASSLRDTNTDTQYF.

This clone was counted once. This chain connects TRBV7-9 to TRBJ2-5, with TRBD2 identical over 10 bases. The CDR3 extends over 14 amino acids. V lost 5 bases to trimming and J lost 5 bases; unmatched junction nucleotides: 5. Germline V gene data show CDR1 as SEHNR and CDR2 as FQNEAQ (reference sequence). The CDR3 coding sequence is TGTGCCAGCAGCGCGCCGACTAGCGGGGAGACCCAGTACTTC. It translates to CASSAPTSGETQYF.